Described below is a single T cell receptor (beta chain) sequence and its context. This clone was found many times. Its antigen target is currently unknown. No much larger clone exists at a distance of one base, and base qualities are not known. Using the deep immunoSEQ assay, multiplex PCR amplified TCR CDR3 regions from genomic DNA. Extracted genomic DNA from each cell subset was distributed evenly across all wells of several immunoSEQ 96-well plates, and each plate was treated as a replicate. For sorted subsets, approximately 190 ng of genomic DNA, equivalent to roughly 30,000 T cell genomes, went into each replicate PCR. Purified libraries were quantified with a Qubit 3.0 fluorometer, sized on a Bioanalyzer 2100, and re-quantified with the KAPA Library Quantification kit. A separate single-read 150-cycle Illumina NextSeq 550 flow cell was used to sequence each immunoSEQ 96-well plate. In the paper's pipeline: Because the immunoSEQ output held only junctional sequences and lacked quality scores, the filtering could not match the filtering applied to full-length reads. To assign V/J genes and CDR3, sequences were annotated against IMGT germline references using PyIR, a Python wrapper for IgBLAST v1.9. Reads were removed for weak V/J assignments (E-value above 1e-6), missing CDR3, stop codons, out-of-frame junctions, or ambiguous translated residues. V3J clonotypes were defined as sequences sharing an identical inferred V gene, J gene, and CDR3 amino acid sequence. To compute the percentage overlap between repertoires, the number of shared unique clonotypes was divided by the size of the smaller repertoire. Three approaches were used to assess repertoire richness: RTK rarefaction, the Chao1 estimator, and Recon v2.1 estimates of unobserved clonotypes. OLGA was used to compute generation probabilities for all TCRbeta clonotypes that the gDNA method yielded from a handful of donors. TCRdb took this table from immuneACCESS and kept in-frame rearrangements with V and J called. Such tables lack part of the clones; where checked against another copy, unresolved V genes explain under half of the gap, and the rest is unexplained. V and J calls and clone size are given by that table; D and trimming were obtained from the DNA. In all, the sample holds fewer than 850,000 clones, and 60% to 80% of those were seen once. The biggest ten clones account for approximately 2% of the sample.

This specimen belongs to a study of shared clonotypes between healthy human individuals (dated by TCRdb to 2020 to 2022). Regarding the research as a whole: The cohort included a few men and a couple of women between 18 and 49 years of age. Leukapheresis yielded between about 0.85 and 9 billion PBMCs per donor. The study deeply sequenced blood TCR repertoires of about 5 healthy adults to estimate repertoire size and the extent of clonotype sharing between individuals. To increase sequencing depth and limit assay-specific biases, different laboratories used diverse techniques to prepare libraries and sequence TCR repertoires. For each donor, CD4 naive and CD4 memory were each run on three plates, CD8 naive on two plates, and CD8 memory on one plate.

Healthy HIV-negative adults with no recently reported acute infections or vaccinations were included as donors. Every donor was a Caucasian adult living in Nashville, Tennessee, USA. CD4+ T cells were enriched through magnetic negative selection, after which naive cells were positively selected on CD45RA and the remaining negative fraction served as the memory subset. Blood was obtained by leukapheresis, after which PBMCs were separated by Ficoll-Histopaque density gradient centrifugation and cryopreserved in liquid nitrogen vapor phase. Analytical flow cytometry was used to check the purity and quantity of every magnetically sorted T cell population. From each sorted fraction, genomic DNA was isolated and quantified by UV absorbance on a Nanodrop 2000c. What the work shows at the level of the full study, not this receptor alone: Because the study included only a small number of donors, the genetic and exposure-history diversity represented was limited. Even with the large sequencing depth, rarefaction of the sorted-subset datasets indicated that sequencing was incomplete. Sampling was limited to blood, and TCR repertoires in tissue likely differ from TCR repertoires in blood. Around 5% of naive CD4, around 3.5% of naive CD8, approximately 2.2% of memory CD4, and 0.4% of memory CD8 clonotypes were shared across several donors. Larger estimated clonotype richness was generally found for naive subsets than for memory subsets. Pairwise subsampling indicated that sequencing depth was expected to affect the degree of clonotype sharing among donors. Compared with non-shared clonotypes, clonotypes shared by all four sorted-subset donors had higher generation probabilities.

The sequencing sample was made of memory CD4+ T cells sorted from blood. What the cell subset or site label conveys for this sample: CD45RA-negative fraction. The origin of this receptor is a woman aged 30 to 39 in good health.

The nucleotide sequence is TGTGCCAGCAGTAAACTAGCGGGAGTCGAGACCCAGTACTTC. Translation gives CASSKLAGVETQYF. In this chain, TRBV2 is recombined with TRBJ2-5; 11 central bases correspond to TRBD2. Measured from the cysteine to the phenylalanine, the CDR3 is 14 residues long. Only the CDR3 DNA stays, 42 bases, in frame from base 1. In the germline V gene, CDR1 corresponds to SNHLY and CDR2 to FYNNEI. V lost 5 bases and J lost 5 bases, and the count of bases not matched to a germline gene is 4. This CDR3, with the reference TRBV2 and TRBJ2-5 proteins standing in past its ends, gives the full variable domain EPEVTQTPSHQVTQMGQEVILRCVPISNHLYFYWYRQILGQKVEFLVSFYNNEISEKSEIFDDQFSVERPDGSNFTLKIRSTKLEDSAMYFCASSKLAGVETQYFGPGTRLLVL.